This TCR beta chain comes out of a study of T cells after posttransplantation cyclophosphamide. Study results and caveats: Blood and skin or GI T cell repertoires showed limited TRB overlap.

Concerning this clone itself: The antigen remains undetermined.

The method was immunoSEQ multiplex PCR; TCRdb's version includes in-frame clones alone and lacks a portion of them. The sample yields thousands of clones, roughly 89% seen once. J gave up 4 bases and V 1 base, and 6 bases lay outside the gene matches. CDR1 is SSHAT and CDR2 is FNYEAQ in the germline V gene (reference sequence). The CDR3 runs to 15 residues. The receptor's source is a woman in her fifties or sixties in good health, CMV-negative, and a related stem cell transplant donor. Input material: memory CD4+ T cells sorted from PBMCs. The V call is TRBV7-7, the J call TRBJ2-5, with 7 bases lining up with TRBD2. The CDR3, as DNA: TGTGCCAGCAGCTTAGAGCCTAGCGGTGGAGAGACCCAGTACTTC. It encodes CASSLEPSGGETQYF.